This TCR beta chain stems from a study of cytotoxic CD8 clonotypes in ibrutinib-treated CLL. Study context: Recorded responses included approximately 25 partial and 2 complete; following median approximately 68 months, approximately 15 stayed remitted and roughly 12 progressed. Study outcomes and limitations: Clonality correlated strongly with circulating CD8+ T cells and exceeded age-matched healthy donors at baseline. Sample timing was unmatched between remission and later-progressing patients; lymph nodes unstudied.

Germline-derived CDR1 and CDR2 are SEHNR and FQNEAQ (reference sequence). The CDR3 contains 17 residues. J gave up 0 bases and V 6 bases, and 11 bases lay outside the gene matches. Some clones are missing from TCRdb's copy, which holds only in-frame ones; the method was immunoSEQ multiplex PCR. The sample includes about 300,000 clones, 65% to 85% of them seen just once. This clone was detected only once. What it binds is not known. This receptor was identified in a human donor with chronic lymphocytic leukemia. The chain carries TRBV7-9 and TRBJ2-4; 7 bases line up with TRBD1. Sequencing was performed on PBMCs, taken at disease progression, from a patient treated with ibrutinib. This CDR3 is CASSWGTGDPAKNIQYF. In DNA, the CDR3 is TGTGCCAGCAGTTGGGGAACAGGGGACCCAGCCAAAAACATTCAGTACTTC.